This T cell receptor (beta chain) derives from a study of metastatic and nonmetastatic thyroid tumors. For the study at large: Repertoires were compared across blood and tumor or nodule tissue from malignant and benign thyroid patients. Study-wide findings and caveats: Malignant tumors reportedly showed significantly higher TCR beta diversity than benign nodules in both blood and tumor.

Turning to this clone: The antigen is undetermined.

Not a single patient had been given any form of treatment at any point before undergoing thyroid surgery. Original analysis: In papillary thyroid cancer, a distant-metastasis classifier was built using CDR3 differences across clinicopathological groups. MiXCR re-clonotyped the PCR reads for TCRdb. The V and J calls come from TCRdb's annotation, not from the publication. The profile shows fewer than 4,500 clones, around 30% of them singletons. Germline-derived CDR1 and CDR2 are MNHNS and SASEGT. V lost 6 bases to trimming and J lost 2 bases, with 14 bases between them. The CDR3 runs to 15 residues. The sequence came from a male donor with papillary thyroid cancer or a benign thyroid nodule (not recorded which). Some clones in this sample may be carry-over from other donors' samples. Sequencing was carried out using adjacent normal tissue. The chain recombines TRBV6-1 with TRBJ2-1, with D possibly TRBD1 on 6 matching bases. CDR3: CASRPPTGTYNEQFF. The CDR3 DNA reads as TGTGCCAGCAGGCCTCCGACAGGTACCTACAATGAGCAGTTCTTC.